The 9 T cell receptor beta chains in this list originate from one sample, sequenced in a study of CD8+ T cells in alopecia areata. The sequencing template was cDNA reverse transcribed from extracted RNA. The protocol was immunoSEQ multiplex PCR, while the TCRdb copy is restricted to in-frame clones and leaves out a portion. Among around 160,000 clones listed, around 59% were seen once. The treatment was: oral pan-JAK inhibitor, 5-10 mg twice daily. Sequenced material: CD4+ T cells sorted from blood, taken at week 24, from a patient treated with tofacitinib. These receptors were collected from a human donor with alopecia areata.

V is TRBV27 and J is TRBJ1-1; 8 bases match TRBD1. J gave up 8 bases and V 3 bases, and 5 bases lay outside the gene matches. The V gene's germline CDR1 is MNHEY and CDR2 SMNVEV (reference sequence). This CDR3 spans 13 amino acids. The DNA for the CDR3 is TGTGCCAGCAGTTTGGTCCGGGACAGGGAAGCTTTCTTT. The encoded protein is CASSLVRDREAFF.

The chain carries TRBV30 and TRBJ1-2, with no clear D. Between the trimmed V and J ends, which lost 0 bases and 2 bases, there was a span of 7 bases. CDR1 is GTSNPN and CDR2 is SVGIG in the germline V gene (reference sequence). This CDR3 is built from 13 residues. DNA of the CDR3: TGTGCCTGGAGTGTACAACCAAACTATGGCTACACCTTC. This encodes CAWSVQPNYGYTF. The full variable domain, rest sourced from reference TRBV30 and TRBJ1-2, is SQTIHQWPATLVQPVGSPLSLECTVEGTSNPNLYWYRQAAGRGLQLLFYSVGIGQISSEVPQNLSASRPQDRQFILSSKKLLLSDSGFYLCAWSVQPNYGYTFGSGTRLTVV.

V usage is TRBV18 and J usage is TRBJ2-2; maybe TRBD2 (5 bases). This CDR3 contains 13 residues. Trimming removed 3 bases from V and 7 bases from J, with 9 bases in between. Germline V gene sequence: CDR1 KGHSH, CDR2 LQKENI. The CDR3 bases are TGTGCCAGCTCACCCACCGGGGTCGGGGAGCTGTTTTTT. Translation: CASSPTGVGELFF.

The chain recombines TRBV30 with TRBJ1-2; perhaps TRBD1 as D (5 bases). CDR1 GTSNPN and CDR2 SVGIG come from the germline V gene (reference sequence). The V end was cut by 3 bases, the J end by 4 bases, with 18 bases between. CDR3 length: 15 residues. For the CDR3, the DNA is TGTGCCTGGAGCTGGCAGGGATTTGGTGGCTATGGCTACACCTTC. This gives the protein CAWSWQGFGGYGYTF. Using reference TRBV30 and TRBJ1-2 for the parts outside the CDR3, the full variable domain is SQTIHQWPATLVQPVGSPLSLECTVEGTSNPNLYWYRQAAGRGLQLLFYSVGIGQISSEVPQNLSASRPQDRQFILSSKKLLLSDSGFYLCAWSWQGFGGYGYTFGSGTRLTVV.

This clone was picked up a small number of times. The genes are TRBV15 and TRBJ2-5; D is ambiguous. Germline V gene sequence: CDR1 LNHNV, CDR2 YYDKDF (reference sequence). This CDR3 region has 11 residues. V lost 4 bases, J lost 2 bases, and 2 bases lay in between. Here the CDR3 reads CATSKQETQYF. The CDR3 DNA is TGTGCCACCAGCAAACAAGAGACCCAGTACTTC.

The V gene is TRBV9, the J gene TRBJ1-2; D gene uncertain. This CDR3 comprises 11 residues. V was trimmed by 3 bases and J by 8 bases, leaving 8 bases between them. Germline V gives CDR1 SGDLS, CDR2 YYNGEE. In DNA form, the CDR3 reads TGTGCCAGCAGCGCCGCTTTGGGCTACACCTTC. The encoded protein is CASSAALGYTF. The full variable domain, in which reference TRBV9 and TRBJ1-2 provide the parts outside the CDR3, is DSGVTQTPKHLITATGQRVTLRCSPRSGDLSVYWYQQSLDQGLQFLIQYYNGEERAKGNILERFSAQQFPDLHSELNLSSLELGDSALYFCASSAALGYTFGSGTRLTVV.

The chain carries TRBV30 and TRBJ2-7; no definite D call. Germline CDR1 is GTSNPN and CDR2 is SVGIG (reference sequence). The V end lost 1 base, the J end lost 4 bases, and 8 bases lay between the germline ends. This CDR3 contains 12 residues. The CDR3 protein is CAWSETRYEQYF. The CDR3 bases are TGTGCCTGGAGTGAGACAAGATACGAGCAGTACTTC. The full variable domain, its missing parts supplied by reference TRBV30 and TRBJ2-7, is SQTIHQWPATLVQPVGSPLSLECTVEGTSNPNLYWYRQAAGRGLQLLFYSVGIGQISSEVPQNLSASRPQDRQFILSSKKLLLSDSGFYLCAWSETRYEQYFGPGTRLTVT.

This clone was observed a single time. V gene TRBV14 combines with J gene TRBJ1-1; 10 bases align to TRBD1. This CDR3 comprises 15 residues. With 3 bases clipped from V and 1 base from J, the junction kept 2 bases outside the gene matches. The V gene's germline CDR1 is SGHDN and CDR2 FVKESK. The CDR3, as DNA: TGTGCCAGCAGCCACCGGACAGGGGGGAACACTGAAGCTTTCTTT. The encoded protein is CASSHRTGGNTEAFF.

This clone occurred a few times. As DNA, the CDR3 is TGCGCCAGCAGCCAAGTGGACAGGGATAATTTAAAGGAGACCCAGTACTTC. Residues: CASSQVDRDNLKETQYF. The chain carries TRBV4-1 and TRBJ2-5, with TRBD1 matching over 8 bases. Germline CDR1 and CDR2: MGHRA and YSYEKL. After removal of 1 base from V and 5 bases from J, the junction contained 12 bases not matched to a gene. CDR3 length: 17 residues.